The 7 T cell receptor beta chains below all came from one sample that was sequenced in a study of radiotherapy plus CTLA-4 blockade in lung cancer. The data were produced by immunoSEQ multiplex PCR, yet TCRdb's version contains in-frame clones alone and is incomplete. This table holds 78,000 or so clones, approximately 86% found once. Here the sequenced sample was peripheral blood, taken from a patient treated with radiotherapy plus ipilimumab. Source of these receptors: a human donor with non-small cell lung cancer who had stable disease on radiotherapy plus ipilimumab.

This chain joins TRBV11-2 and TRBJ2-1; TRBD2 matches at 7 bases. Germline V lookup: CDR1 SGHAT, CDR2 FQNNGV. CDR3 length equals 15 residues. Losses at the gene ends were 5 bases for V and 2 bases for J; bases not matched to a gene: 6. CDR3: CASSRSGAPYNEQFF. CDR3 in DNA: TGTGCCAGCAGCCGCAGCGGGGCCCCCTACAATGAGCAGTTCTTC. Based on the CDR3 plus reference TRBV11-2 and TRBJ2-1, the full variable domain is EAGVAQSPRYKIIEKRQSVAFWCNPISGHATLYWYQQILGQGPKLLIQFQNNGVVDDSQLPKDRFSAERLKGVDSTLKIQPAKLEDSAVYLCASSRSGAPYNEQFFGPGTRLTVL.

The chain uses TRBV28 and TRBJ2-3; D unclear. Trimming left V 4 bases short and J 14 bases short, with 13 bases between. Germline V gives CDR1 MDHEN, CDR2 SYDVKM. The CDR3 totals 11 residues. The CDR3 DNA reads TGTGCCAGCAGTTCGACCCTCCGGAGGTATTTT. It codes for CASSSTLRRYF.

Only a few counts were recorded for this clone. The chain joins TRBV25-1 to TRBJ2-2; 8 bases fit TRBD2. This CDR3 region has 14 residues. Per the germline V gene, CDR1 is MGHDK and CDR2 is SYGVNS. V lost 3 bases and J lost 3; bases outside the gene matches: 0. The CDR3 spells CASSEGLDTGELFF. CDR3 nucleotides: TGTGCCAGCAGTGAGGGACTAGACACCGGGGAGCTGTTTTTT.

This clone appeared once. V gene TRBV7-3 combines with J gene TRBJ1-6; D is perhaps TRBD1 (5 bases). V lost 5 bases to trimming and J lost 7 bases, with 15 bases between them. Germline assignment: CDR1 SGHTA and CDR2 FQGTGA. This CDR3 spans 15 amino acids. In DNA form, the CDR3 reads TGTGCCAGCAGCCCTCGGGGGGGGGAAAATTCACCCCTCCACTTT. It specifies CASSPRGGENSPLHF.

V usage is TRBV7-9 and J usage is TRBJ2-7, with D uncertain. Trimming took off 4 bases at V and 6 bases at J, with 13 bases between the two ends. Germline CDR1 is SEHNR and CDR2 is FQNEAQ (reference sequence). CDR3 size: 13 residues. The CDR3 loop is CASSSNSGREQYF. The CDR3 DNA sequence: TGTGCCAGCAGCTCCAATTCTGGGCGCGAGCAGTACTTC.

This chain connects TRBV5-6 to TRBJ2-3; D unclear. The CDR3 is 13 residues long. Germline V CDR1 and CDR2: SGHDT, YYEEEE. Deletions cut 3 bases from V and 2 bases from J, with 7 bases between. CDR3 sequence (DNA): TGTGCCAGCAGCTCGTTTCCCACAGATACGCAGTATTTT. This encodes CASSSFPTDTQYF.

The rearrangement links TRBV5-1 to TRBJ2-7; D perhaps matches TRBD1 (6 bases). CDR3 length: 16 amino acids. Per germline, CDR1 SGHRS and CDR2 YFSETQ. Between the trimmed V and J ends, which lost 1 base and 0 bases, there was a span of 14 bases. The CDR3, as DNA: TGCGCCAGCAGCTTGCGCCCCGGGACAACCTCCTACGAGCAGTACTTC. It encodes CASSLRPGTTSYEQYF.